A single sample gave rise to the 4 T cell receptor beta chains below, sequenced in a study of CD8 T cells in Susac syndrome. Reverse transcription used about 0.45 to 1 ug RNA and random hexamers. TCRdb ran MiXCR on the immunoSEQ multiplex PCR reads and lists one entry per CDR3 protein. Of approximately 74,000 distinct CDR3 sequences listed, approximately 95% are singletons. Sequencing was performed on CD8+ T cells from PBMCs. The receptors stem from a human donor with Susac syndrome.

This chain connects TRBV18 to TRBJ2-1, with D unclear. Trimming took off 1 base at V and 0 bases at J, with 7 bases between the two ends. Germline V gives CDR1 KGHSH, CDR2 LQKENI. The CDR3 is made up of 15 amino acids. The CDR3 protein is CASSPLDSSYNEQFF. Written as DNA, the CDR3 is TGTGCCAGCTCACCACTGGATAGCTCCTACAATGAGCAGTTCTTC.

This chain links TRBV28 with TRBJ2-1, with TRBD2 identical over 9 bases. This CDR3 contains 19 residues. From germline, CDR1 is MDHEN and CDR2 SYDVKM. The junction had 11 bases not matched to a gene; V was cut back by 2 bases and J by 0 bases. CDR3 in amino acids: CASSLVPSGGQGSYNEQFF. The CDR3 bases are TGTGCCAGCAGTTTAGTCCCAAGCGGGGGGCAAGGCTCCTACAATGAGCAGTTCTTC.

The genes are TRBV3-1 and TRBJ2-7, with 7 nucleotides matching TRBD1. The CDR3 is 14 residues long. Trimming at V came to 4 bases and at J to 4 bases, leaving 7 bases not matched to a gene. CDR1 and CDR2 (germline): LGHDT, YNNKEL (reference sequence). The DNA for the CDR3 is TGTGCCAGCAGCCCCTCAGGGGGAGTATACGAGCAGTACTTC. This translates into CASSPSGGVYEQYF.

This clonotype appeared once. The chain employs TRBV9 and TRBJ1-6; the D gene is possibly TRBD1 (5 bases). V was pared by 0 bases and J by 11 bases, with 9 bases between. Germline-derived CDR1 and CDR2 are SGDLS and YYNGEE. The CDR3 spans 13 residues. For the CDR3, the DNA is TGTGCCAGCAGCGTAGCGGGGGGACCACCCCTCCACTTT. Encoded protein: CASSVAGGPPLHF.